This TCR beta chain was identified during a study of early T cells in non-severe SARS-CoV-2 infection. This clonotype was detected a few times. Using its own MiXCR run on the 5' RACE reads, TCRdb lists one record per CDR3 protein. This table has about 32,000 distinct CDR3 sequences, around 4.3% appearing once. Germline V gene sequence: CDR1 KGHDR, CDR2 SFDVKD. The CDR3 covers 12 residues. The V and J ends lost 10 bases and 4 bases, in that order; junction bases with no gene match: 1. The chain is built from TRBV24-1 and TRBJ2-1, with TRBD1 matching 9 bases. Sequencing was done on a sample of whole blood. This TCR was recovered from an adult who was a healthcare worker with PCR-confirmed SARS-CoV-2 infection or an uninfected control (not recorded which). In DNA, the CDR3 is TGTGCCACAGGACAGGGGTACAATGAGCAGTTCTTC. This gives the protein CATGQGYNEQFF.